This T cell receptor (beta chain) was sequenced in a study of T cells in localized non-small cell lung cancer. Findings and limits, study-wide: Investigators sequenced only a single tumor region, leaving heterogeneity possible. Uninvolved adjacent lung showed the highest T cell clonality, exceeding tumor. The appearance of a median 57 of the top 100 tumor clones was seen in adjacent lung.

TCRdb keeps only in-frame clones here, not all; method: immunoSEQ multiplex PCR. The data contain approximately 2,500 clones, 25% to 30% of them singletons. Losses at the gene ends were 5 bases for V and 5 bases for J; bases not matched to a gene: 5. The CDR3 runs 15 residues. CDR1 is MDHEN and CDR2 is SYDVKM in the germline V gene. In the case of this clone: What it binds is not known.

V usage is TRBV28 and J usage is TRBJ1-4; 10 bases line up with TRBD1. The origin of this receptor is a man aged 40-75 years with stage II squamous cell lung carcinoma. Specimen: normal lung tissue next to the tumor, collected before any cancer treatment. The CDR3 reads CASSVPGQGNEKLFF. The CDR3 DNA follows: TGTGCCAGCAGTGTGCCGGGACAGGGGAATGAAAAACTGTTTTTT.